Following are 21 T cell receptor beta chains from one sample sequenced in a study of blood T cell repertoires in COVID-19. The repertoire was sequenced with immunoSEQ multiplex PCR; TCRdb's copy has only in-frame clones and lacks some. Among around 320,000 clones listed, about 91% were seen once. The sequencing sample was made of peripheral blood. These receptors were taken from a woman in her thirties who had recovered from COVID-19.

The rearrangement joins TRBV7-6 to TRBJ1-3, with D possibly TRBD1 on 6 matching bases. This CDR3 is 18 amino acids long. Germline loops: CDR1 SGHVS, CDR2 FNYEAQ. V was shortened by 2 bases and J by 0 bases, with 17 bases between the two germline ends. The CDR3: CASSLSGTHSISGNTIYF. The CDR3 DNA reads as TGTGCCAGCAGCTTATCAGGGACACACTCAATCTCTGGAAACACCATATATTTT.

This clone was recorded a few times. Other DNA sequences in the same sample also yield this CDR3. The rearrangement joins TRBV5-4 to TRBJ1-1; D is perhaps TRBD1 (6 bases). Germline values: CDR1 SGHNT, CDR2 YYREEE (reference sequence). V was shortened by 0 bases and J by 1 base, with 10 bases between the two germline ends. The CDR3 is made up of 15 amino acids. The DNA of the CDR3 is TGTGCCAGCAGCTTGGCGGGACACACGAACACTGAAGCTTTCTTT. It is translated as CASSLAGHTNTEAFF. Full variable domain (missing parts from reference TRBV5-4 and TRBJ1-1): ETGVTQSPTHLIKTRGQQVTLRCSSQSGHNTVSWYQQALGQGPQFIFQYYREEENGRGNFPPRFSGLQFPNYSSELNVNALELDDSALYLCASSLAGHTNTEAFFGQGTRLTVV.

This rearrangement joins TRBV14 to TRBJ1-2; no clear D. The V gene's germline CDR1 is SGHDN and CDR2 FVKESK. This CDR3 region has 12 residues. Trimming removed 2 bases from V and 4 bases from J, with 5 bases in between. The CDR3 loop reads CASSQNIYGYTF. The CDR3 nucleotides are TGTGCCAGCAGCCAAAACATCTATGGCTACACCTTC.

This chain links TRBV5-1 with TRBJ1-5; D not resolved. Germline V gene data show CDR1 as SGHRS and CDR2 as YFSETQ. The V end was cut by 6 bases, the J end by 5 bases, with 18 bases between. There are 15 residues in the CDR3. CDR3 sequence: CASTPEGTKDQPQHF. The CDR3 nucleotides read TGCGCCAGCACGCCGGAGGGCACGAAGGATCAGCCCCAGCATTTT.

J is TRBJ1-6 and V is TRBV6-2 or TRBV6-3, with D maybe TRBD1 (5 bases). The CDR3 covers 15 residues. The ends were cut back, 6 bases at V and 7 bases at J, with 16 bases in the middle. CDR1 MNHEY and CDR2 SVGEGT come from the germline V gene. CDR3: CASSFQGRQNSPLHF. The CDR3 DNA is TGTGCCAGCAGCTTCCAGGGTCGGCAGAATTCACCCCTCCACTTT.

This clone was observed a few times. V gene TRBV5-4 combines with J gene TRBJ2-2; 8 bases are shared with TRBD2. CDR3 size: 17 residues. Germline V gene lookup returns CDR1 SGHNT and CDR2 YYREEE (reference sequence). Trimming cost V 4 bases and J 3 bases; bases outside gene matches: 11. The CDR3 nucleotides are TGTGCCAGCAGCCCGATCCCGGGGGGGCTCGACACCGGGGAGCTGTTTTTT. Translated: CASSPIPGGLDTGELFF. The full variable domain, its missing parts supplied by reference TRBV5-4 and TRBJ2-2, is ETGVTQSPTHLIKTRGQQVTLRCSSQSGHNTVSWYQQALGQGPQFIFQYYREEENGRGNFPPRFSGLQFPNYSSELNVNALELDDSALYLCASSPIPGGLDTGELFFGEGSRLTVL.

The V and J genes are TRBV7-2 and TRBJ1-1; TRBD1 matches 9 bases. V dropped 7 bases and J dropped 6; count of bases not matched to a gene: 9. The CDR3 contains 14 residues. CDR1 is SGHTA, CDR2 FQGNSA, per germline. The chain's CDR3 is CASKTRGDRAEAFF. The CDR3 DNA reads TGTGCCAGCAAAACTAGAGGGGACAGGGCTGAAGCTTTCTTT. Full variable domain (remainder filled in from reference TRBV7-2 and TRBJ1-1): GAGVSQSPSNKVTEKGKDVELRCDPISGHTALYWYRQSLGQGLEFLIYFQGNSAPDKSGLPSDRFSAERTGGSVSTLTIQRTQQEDSAVYLCASKTRGDRAEAFFGQGTRLTVV.

The chain carries TRBV29-1 and TRBJ2-5; maybe TRBD2 (6 bases). Trimming took 4 bases from V and 5 from J, leaving 11 bases between them. The CDR3 consists of 12 residues. CDR1 is SQVTM, CDR2 ANQGSEA, per germline. CDR3 sequence reads: CSVVGGSETQYF. CDR3 coding DNA: TGCAGCGTTGTGGGGGGTTCGGAGACCCAGTACTTC.

This chain links TRBV28 with TRBJ1-6; D unresolved. Trimming removed 4 bases from V and 6 bases from J, with 7 bases in between. The germline gives CDR1 MDHEN, CDR2 SYDVKM. The CDR3 has 13 amino acids. The CDR3 bases are TGTGCCAGCAGTTCCCCCTTTAATTCACCCCTCCACTTT. It is translated as CASSSPFNSPLHF.

The table lists this clone with a few counts. The chain recombines TRBV27 with TRBJ1-1, with TRBD1 as a possible D gene (6 bases). CDR1 MNHEY and CDR2 SMNVEV come from the germline V gene (reference sequence). The CDR3 spans 14 residues. V was cut by 6 bases and J by 0 bases, with 11 bases left in between. CDR3 DNA sequence: TGTGCCAGCAGGACAGGAGAGATGAACACTGAAGCTTTCTTT. Translated, it gives CASRTGEMNTEAFF.

The chain combines TRBV6-5 with TRBJ1-6; 8 nucleotides line up with TRBD1. The germline CDR1 and CDR2 sequences are MNHEY and SVGAGI. This CDR3 spans 16 amino acids. The V gene end was trimmed by 2 bases and the J gene end by 7 bases; junction bases not matched to a gene: 7. Here the CDR3 reads CASSYQGANRNSPLHF. The CDR3 region has the DNA TGTGCCAGCAGTTACCAGGGGGCGAATAGGAATTCACCCCTCCACTTT.

This chain uses TRBV11-2 with TRBJ2-1; no clear D. The CDR3 sequence is 13 residues long. Germline CDR1 reads SGHAT; CDR2 reads FQNNGV. V was cut by 5 bases and J by 1 base, with 6 bases left in between. For the CDR3, the DNA is TGTGCCAGCAGCCCCGGGTCCTACAATGAGCAGTTCTTC. This translates into CASSPGSYNEQFF.

The gene calls are TRBV7-2 and TRBJ1-2; perhaps TRBD1 as D (5 bases). The CDR3 is 14 amino acids. The germline V gene encodes CDR1 SGHTA and CDR2 FQGNSA. Trimming took off 1 base at V and 1 base at J, with 7 bases between the two ends. CDR3: CASSLEGLNYGYTF. CDR3 in DNA: TGTGCCAGCAGCTTAGAGGGGCTTAACTATGGCTACACCTTC.

V gene TRBV5-1 combines with J gene TRBJ2-3; 10 bases match TRBD2. Germline V gene sequence: CDR1 SGHRS, CDR2 YFSETQ. Germline trimming cut 1 base from V and 1 base from J; bases unmatched to any gene: 3. This CDR3 has 16 residues. CDR3 sequence: CASSLSSGGRTDTQYF. For the CDR3, the DNA is TGCGCCAGCAGCTTGTCTAGCGGGGGTCGCACAGATACGCAGTATTTT.

The rearrangement joins TRBV27 to TRBJ2-1; 10 bases map to TRBD2. The CDR3 consists of 15 residues. CDR1 is MNHEY, CDR2 SMNVEV, per germline (reference sequence). J was trimmed by 6 bases and V by 1 base; bases with no gene match: 3. CDR3 DNA: TGTGCCAGCAGTTTATTAGCGGGGGGCCGCAATGAGCAGTTCTTC. As protein: CASSLLAGGRNEQFF.

V and J are TRBV7-2 and TRBJ2-3; D is possibly TRBD1 (5 bases). This CDR3 region has 17 residues. Germline CDR1 SGHTA, CDR2 FQGNSA. Deletions cut 2 bases from V and 0 bases from J, with 15 bases between. The chain's CDR3 is CASSLTGLPSSTDTQYF. The CDR3 region has the DNA TGTGCCAGCAGCTTAACAGGCCTTCCCTCTAGCACAGATACGCAGTATTTT. The full variable domain, in which reference TRBV7-2 and TRBJ2-3 provide the parts outside the CDR3, is GAGVSQSPSNKVTEKGKDVELRCDPISGHTALYWYRQSLGQGLEFLIYFQGNSAPDKSGLPSDRFSAERTGGSVSTLTIQRTQQEDSAVYLCASSLTGLPSSTDTQYFGPGTRLTVL.

In DNA form, the CDR3 reads TGTGCCAGCAGTTTCCTGGGCCCTACTTACGAGCAGTACTTC. It codes for CASSFLGPTYEQYF. The chain is built from TRBV28 and TRBJ2-7, with D hard to call. V was cut by 3 bases and J by 4 bases, with 13 bases left in between. This CDR3 has 14 amino acids. Germline V gene lookup returns CDR1 MDHEN and CDR2 SYDVKM.

J is TRBJ1-3 and V is TRBV5-4; 8 bases line up with TRBD1. This CDR3 has 17 amino acids. With V trimmed by 4 bases and J by 3 bases, 12 bases remained unmatched. The germline V gene encodes CDR1 SGHNT and CDR2 YYREEE (reference sequence). DNA for the CDR3: TGTGCCAGCAGCATGGACAGGGTTCGACCTCTTGGAAACACCATATATTTT. Encoded protein: CASSMDRVRPLGNTIYF.

This clone was picked up one time. The V and J genes are TRBV28 and TRBJ2-5; D perhaps matches TRBD1 (6 bases). The CDR3 is 14 residues long. Germline V gene sequence: CDR1 MDHEN, CDR2 SYDVKM. Trimming stripped 7 bases from V and 5 bases from J, with 17 bases between. CDR3: CASNPLRGHETQYF. CDR3 nucleotides: TGTGCCAGCAACCCCCTCAGGGGACATGAGACCCAGTACTTC.

The V gene is TRBV9, the J gene TRBJ2-3, with 7 bases lining up with TRBD1. The V gene's germline CDR1 is SGDLS and CDR2 YYNGEE. V shed 4 bases, J shed 2 bases, and the junction held 7 bases outside the gene matches. CDR3 length: 15 residues. The CDR3 reads CASSKTGTNTDTQYF. CDR3 DNA: TGTGCCAGCAGCAAGACAGGGACCAACACAGATACGCAGTATTTT.

The chain has TRBV30 and TRBJ1-1, with D possibly TRBD1 on 5 matching bases. The CDR3 is 14 residues long. Looked up from germline, CDR1 is GTSNPN and CDR2 is SVGIG (reference sequence). Trimming removed 0 bases at V and 4 bases at J, with 12 bases between. The DNA for the CDR3 is TGTGCCTGGAGTGTTTTCAGGGTGCGCACTGAAGCTTTCTTT. It yields the protein CAWSVFRVRTEAFF.